This section outlines one T cell receptor beta chain sequence together with its context. Original processing notes: Estimated nucleated cell counts came from reference gene primer amplification. Only in-frame clones appear in the TCRdb table, and some are missing; sequencing was by immunoSEQ multiplex PCR. That table gives V, J and clone size, and the DNA gave D and trimming. Altogether fewer than 40,000 clones are present, about 88% being singletons, with the ten largest covering 30% to 35%. The data derive from a study of blood T cell repertoires in COVID-19. Study at large: Sites in the United States, Italy and Spain provided acute and convalescent COVID-19 samples.

The length of the CDR3 is 14 residues. Germline V lookup: CDR1 SGHTA, CDR2 FQGTGA. The V end lost 4 bases, the J end lost 2 bases, and 10 bases lay between the germline ends. This clonotype was sampled from a man in his 70s with active COVID-19. The chain links TRBV7-3 to TRBJ2-3; maybe TRBD2 (5 bases). Material for sequencing was peripheral blood. Written as DNA, the CDR3 is TGTGCCAGCAGCTCCTCGGGAAACACAGATACGCAGTATTTT. Its translation: CASSSSGNTDTQYF.